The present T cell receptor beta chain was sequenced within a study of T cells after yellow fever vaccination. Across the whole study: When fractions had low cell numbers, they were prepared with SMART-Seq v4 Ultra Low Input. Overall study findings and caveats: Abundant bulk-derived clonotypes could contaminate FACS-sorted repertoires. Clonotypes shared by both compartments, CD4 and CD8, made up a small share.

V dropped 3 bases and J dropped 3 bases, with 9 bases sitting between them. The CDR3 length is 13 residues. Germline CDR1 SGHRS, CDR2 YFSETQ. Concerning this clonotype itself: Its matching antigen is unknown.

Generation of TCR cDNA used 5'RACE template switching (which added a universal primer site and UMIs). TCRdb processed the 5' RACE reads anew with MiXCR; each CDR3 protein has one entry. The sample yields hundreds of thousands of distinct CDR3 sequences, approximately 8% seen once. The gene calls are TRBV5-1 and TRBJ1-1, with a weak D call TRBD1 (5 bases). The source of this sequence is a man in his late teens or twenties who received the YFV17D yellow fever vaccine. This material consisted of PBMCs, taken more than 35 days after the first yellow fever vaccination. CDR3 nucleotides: TGCGCCAGCAGCTATGGGGCGGACACTGAAGCTTTCTTT. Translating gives CASSYGADTEAFF.